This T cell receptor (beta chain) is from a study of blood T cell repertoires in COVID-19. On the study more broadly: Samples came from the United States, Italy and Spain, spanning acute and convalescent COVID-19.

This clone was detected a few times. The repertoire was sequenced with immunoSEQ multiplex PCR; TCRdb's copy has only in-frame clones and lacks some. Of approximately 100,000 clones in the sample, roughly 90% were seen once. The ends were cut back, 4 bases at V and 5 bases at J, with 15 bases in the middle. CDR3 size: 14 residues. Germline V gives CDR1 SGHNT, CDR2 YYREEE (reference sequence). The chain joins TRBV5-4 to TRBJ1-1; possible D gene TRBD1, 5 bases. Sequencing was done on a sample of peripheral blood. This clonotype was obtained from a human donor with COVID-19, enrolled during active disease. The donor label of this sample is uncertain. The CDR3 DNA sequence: TGTGCCAGCAGCGTCGGACCACAGGCGACTGAAGCTTTCTTT. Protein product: CASSVGPQATEAFF.